This TCR beta chain was profiled in a study of blood T cell repertoires in COVID-19. CDR1 is SGHRS, CDR2 YFSETQ, per germline. The CDR3 spans 14 residues. V lost 0 bases and J lost 3, with 10 bases in between. Here immunoSEQ multiplex PCR was the method, and the copy in TCRdb shows in-frame clones only, minus some. This table has 300,000 to 400,000 clones, over 75% appearing once. The chain couples TRBV5-1 to TRBJ2-7, with D possibly matching TRBD1 (5 bases). This TCR derives from a woman aged 60 to 75 with COVID-19, enrolled during active disease. The sample taken for sequencing was peripheral blood. For the CDR3, the DNA is TGCGCCAGCAGCTTGGTCGCAGGGAACTACGAGCAGTACTTC. Amino acids: CASSLVAGNYEQYF. Variable domain in full (rest from reference TRBV5-1 and TRBJ2-7): KAGVTQTPRYLIKTRGQQVTLSCSPISGHRSVSWYQQTPGQGLQFLFEYFSETQRNKGNFPGRFSGRQFSNSRSEMNVSTLELGDSALYLCASSLVAGNYEQYFGPGTRLTVT.